Each of the 8 T cell receptor beta chains below was sequenced from the same sample in a study of blood T cells in healthy people across ages. A second PCR, run for about 7 to 11 cycles, used a sample-barcoded 5' primer plus a J-beta primer mix. Each CDR3 protein is one row after TCRdb ran MiXCR on the 5' RACE reads. The sample holds over 950,000 distinct CDR3 sequences, roughly 51% seen once. What was sequenced was blood. Receptors originate from a woman aged 60-75 years in good health.

This chain connects TRBV20-1 to TRBJ2-3; D might be TRBD2 (5 bases). Trimming left V 4 bases short and J 8 bases short, with 16 bases between. The CDR3 loop spans 13 amino acids. Per germline, CDR1 DFQATT and CDR2 SNEGSKA (reference sequence). CDR3 protein: CSATASIKGTQYF. CDR3 coding DNA: TGCAGTGCTACCGCTAGCATCAAGGGTACGCAGTATTTT.

This chain joins TRBV5-1 and TRBJ2-3, with D possibly matching TRBD2 (5 bases). CDR3 length: 14 amino acids. Germline CDR1 is SGHRS and CDR2 is YFSETQ. Trimming shortened V by 1 base and J by 4 bases, and 10 bases separated the two germline ends. CDR3 residues: CASSLNTRADTQYF. The CDR3 DNA follows: TGCGCCAGCAGCTTGAATACTAGGGCAGATACGCAGTATTTT. Using reference TRBV5-1 and TRBJ2-3 for the parts outside the CDR3, the full variable domain is KAGVTQTPRYLIKTRGQQVTLSCSPISGHRSVSWYQQTPGQGLQFLFEYFSETQRNKGNFPGRFSGRQFSNSRSEMNVSTLELGDSALYLCASSLNTRADTQYFGPGTRLTVL.

This rearrangement joins TRBV7-9 to TRBJ2-5; 8 bases fit TRBD2. The ends lost 5 bases at V and 11 bases at J; junction bases unmatched: 16. The CDR3 covers 15 residues. Per the germline V gene, CDR1 is SEHNR and CDR2 is FQNEAQ (reference sequence). The CDR3 DNA follows: TGTGCCAGCAGCCCGATGGGCGGGAGGTCCAATGAGCAGTACTTC. It specifies CASSPMGGRSNEQYF.

This chain uses TRBV7-3 with TRBJ2-1, with D possibly matching TRBD2 (6 bases). With 3 bases removed from V and 5 bases from J, the gap between germline ends came to 14 bases. This CDR3 region has 15 residues. The germline gives CDR1 SGHTA, CDR2 FQGTGA. The CDR3 DNA reads TGTGCCAGCAGCTTGTCCAGCGGCGGGGACAATGAGCAGTTCTTC. The encoded protein is CASSLSSGGDNEQFF.

V and J are TRBV28 and TRBJ2-1; D ambiguous. CDR3 size: 14 residues. Germline values: CDR1 MDHEN, CDR2 SYDVKM. Trimming removed 5 bases at V and 10 bases at J, with 18 bases between. The CDR3 DNA reads as TGTGCCAGCAGTCGAATTACCGCGATTCCCGAGCAGTTCTTC. It yields the protein CASSRITAIPEQFF.

This clonotype appeared a single time. The CDR3 spells CASGFFGKNTGELFF. CDR3 bases: TGTGCTAGTGGTTTTTTCGGAAAGAACACCGGGGAGCTGTTTTTT. This chain joins TRBV12-5 and TRBJ2-2; D gene uncertain. The germline V and J ends were trimmed by 3 bases and 1 base, with 9 bases remaining between them. The CDR3 covers 15 residues. Germline CDR1 reads LGHNT; CDR2 reads FRNRAP. The entire variable domain, with the rest obtained from reference TRBV12-5 and TRBJ2-2, is as follows: DARVTQTPRHKVTEMGQEVTMRCQPILGHNTVFWYRQTMMQGLELLAYFRNRAPLDDSGMPKDRFSAEMPDATLATLKIQPSEPRDSAVYFCASGFFGKNTGELFFGEGSRLTVL.

The chain carries TRBV19 and TRBJ2-1; 13 nucleotides agree with TRBD2. V lost 5 bases to trimming and J lost 8 bases; unmatched junction nucleotides: 9. This CDR3 is built from 16 residues. Germline V gene sequence: CDR1 LNHDA, CDR2 SQIVND (reference sequence). In DNA, the CDR3 is TGTGCCAGTAGTCCCAAGACTAGCGGGAGGAGGCATGAGCAGTTCTTC. Translating it yields CASSPKTSGRRHEQFF.

The genes are TRBV7-3 and TRBJ2-1; TRBD2 is a possible D gene (5 bases). The germline V and J ends were trimmed by 0 bases and 0 bases, with 21 bases remaining between them. This CDR3 contains 20 residues. CDR1 is SGHTA and CDR2 is FQGTGA in the germline V gene. This chain's CDR3 is CASSLTALRLAETSYNEQFF. In nucleotides, the CDR3 is TGTGCCAGCAGCTTAACGGCTTTAAGGCTAGCAGAAACCTCCTACAATGAGCAGTTCTTC.